This TCR beta chain was sequenced for a study of T cell responses to AZD1222 COVID-19 vaccine. The ends lost 2 bases at V and 7 bases at J; junction bases unmatched: 8. The CDR3 loop spans 15 amino acids. Germline CDR1 is MNHEY and CDR2 is SVGAGI. Comment on this clone: No antigen is known for it.

Findings and limits, study-wide: Donor demographics were predominantly white British with a female majority; clonal diversity may be underestimated. Per reports, nearly half of all spike-specific TCRs target regions that are unmutated in variants.

Sequenced by immunoSEQ multiplex PCR; TCRdb stores in-frame clones only, minus some. The sample lists some 120,000 clones; 88% were seen once. V is TRBV6-5 and J is TRBJ2-1; 7 bases match TRBD2. The sequence was collected from an adult in good health. Sequenced here: peripheral blood, sampled on day 0 of AZD1222 vaccination. The CDR3 sequence is CASSYEAGVRNEQFF. The CDR3 nucleotides read TGTGCCAGCAGTTACGAGGCGGGAGTAAGGAATGAGCAGTTCTTC.